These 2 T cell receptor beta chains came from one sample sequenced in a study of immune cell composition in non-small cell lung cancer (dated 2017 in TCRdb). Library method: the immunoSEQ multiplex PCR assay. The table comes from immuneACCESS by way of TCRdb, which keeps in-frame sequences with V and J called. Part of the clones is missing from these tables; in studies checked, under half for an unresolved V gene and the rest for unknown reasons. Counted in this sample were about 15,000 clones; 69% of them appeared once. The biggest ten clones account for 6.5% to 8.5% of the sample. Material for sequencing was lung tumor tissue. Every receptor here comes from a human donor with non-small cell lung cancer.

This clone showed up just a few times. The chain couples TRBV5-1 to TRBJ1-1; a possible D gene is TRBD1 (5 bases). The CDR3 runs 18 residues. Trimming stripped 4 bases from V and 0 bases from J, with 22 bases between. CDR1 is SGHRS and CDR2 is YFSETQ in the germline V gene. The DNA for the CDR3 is TGCGCCAGCAGCGCGGGGACTGCGGATACGATAATGAACACTGAAGCTTTCTTT. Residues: CASSAGTADTIMNTEAFF.

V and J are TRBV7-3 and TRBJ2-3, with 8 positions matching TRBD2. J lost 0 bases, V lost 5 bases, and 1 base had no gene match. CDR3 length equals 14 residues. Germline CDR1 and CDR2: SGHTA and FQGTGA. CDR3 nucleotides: TGTGCCAGCAGCCCGGGGGGGAGCACAGATACGCAGTATTTT. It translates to CASSPGGSTDTQYF. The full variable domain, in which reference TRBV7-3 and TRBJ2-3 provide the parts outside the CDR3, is GAGVSQTPSNKVTEKGKYVELRCDPISGHTALYWYRQSLGQGPEFLIYFQGTGAADDSGLPNDRFFAVRPEGSVSTLKIQRTERGDSAVYLCASSPGGSTDTQYFGPGTRLTVL.